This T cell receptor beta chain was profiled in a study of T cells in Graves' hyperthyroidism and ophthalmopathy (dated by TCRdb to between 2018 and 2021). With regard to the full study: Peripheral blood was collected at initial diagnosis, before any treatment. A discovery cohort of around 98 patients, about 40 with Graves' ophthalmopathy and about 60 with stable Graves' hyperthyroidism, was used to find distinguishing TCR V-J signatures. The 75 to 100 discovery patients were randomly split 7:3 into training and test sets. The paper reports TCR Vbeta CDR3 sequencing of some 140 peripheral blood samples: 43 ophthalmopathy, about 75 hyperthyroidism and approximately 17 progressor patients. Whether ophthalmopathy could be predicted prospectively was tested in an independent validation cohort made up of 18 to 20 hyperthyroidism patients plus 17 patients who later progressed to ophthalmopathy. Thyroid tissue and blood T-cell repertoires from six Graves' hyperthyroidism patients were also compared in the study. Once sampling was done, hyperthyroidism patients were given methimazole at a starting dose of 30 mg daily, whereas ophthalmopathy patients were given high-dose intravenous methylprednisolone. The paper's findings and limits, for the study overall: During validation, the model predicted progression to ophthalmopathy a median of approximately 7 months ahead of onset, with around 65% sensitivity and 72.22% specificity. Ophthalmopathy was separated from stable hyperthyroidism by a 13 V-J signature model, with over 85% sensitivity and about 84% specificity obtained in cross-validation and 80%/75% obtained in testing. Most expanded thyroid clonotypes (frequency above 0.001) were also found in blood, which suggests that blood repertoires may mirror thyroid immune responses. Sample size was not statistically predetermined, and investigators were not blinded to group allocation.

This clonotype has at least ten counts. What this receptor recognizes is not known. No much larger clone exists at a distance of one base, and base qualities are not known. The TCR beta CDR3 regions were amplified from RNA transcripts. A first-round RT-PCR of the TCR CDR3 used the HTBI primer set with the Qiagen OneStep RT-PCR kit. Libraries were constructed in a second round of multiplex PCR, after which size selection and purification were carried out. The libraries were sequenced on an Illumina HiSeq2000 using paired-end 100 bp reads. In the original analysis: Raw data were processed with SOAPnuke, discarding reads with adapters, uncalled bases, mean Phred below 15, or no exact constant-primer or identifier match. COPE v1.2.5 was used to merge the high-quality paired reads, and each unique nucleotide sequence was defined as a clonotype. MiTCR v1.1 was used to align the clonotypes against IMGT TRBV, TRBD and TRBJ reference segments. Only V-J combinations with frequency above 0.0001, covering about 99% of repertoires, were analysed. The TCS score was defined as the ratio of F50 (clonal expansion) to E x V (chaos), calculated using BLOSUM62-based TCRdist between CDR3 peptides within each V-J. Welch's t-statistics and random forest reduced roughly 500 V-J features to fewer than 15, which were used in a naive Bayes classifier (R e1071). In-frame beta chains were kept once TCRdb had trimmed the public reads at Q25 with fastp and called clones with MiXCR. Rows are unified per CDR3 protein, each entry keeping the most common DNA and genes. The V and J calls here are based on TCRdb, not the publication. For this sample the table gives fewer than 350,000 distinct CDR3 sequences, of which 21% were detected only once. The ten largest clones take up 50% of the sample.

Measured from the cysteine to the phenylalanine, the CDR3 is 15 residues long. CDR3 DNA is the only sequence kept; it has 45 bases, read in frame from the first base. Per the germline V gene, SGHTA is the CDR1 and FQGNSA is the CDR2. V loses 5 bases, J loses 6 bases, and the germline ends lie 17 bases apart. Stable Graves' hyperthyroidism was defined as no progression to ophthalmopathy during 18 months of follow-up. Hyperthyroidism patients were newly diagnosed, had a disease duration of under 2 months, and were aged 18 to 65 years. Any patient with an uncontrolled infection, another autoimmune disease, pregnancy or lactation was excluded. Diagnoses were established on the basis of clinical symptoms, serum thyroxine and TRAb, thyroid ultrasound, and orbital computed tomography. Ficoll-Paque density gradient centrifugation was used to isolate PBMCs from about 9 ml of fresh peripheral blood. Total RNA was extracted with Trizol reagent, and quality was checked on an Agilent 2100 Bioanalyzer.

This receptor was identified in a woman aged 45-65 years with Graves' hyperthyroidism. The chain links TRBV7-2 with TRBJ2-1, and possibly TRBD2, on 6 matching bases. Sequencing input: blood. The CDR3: CASSISTGAANEQFF. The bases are TGTGCCAGCAGCATTAGCACGGGAGCGGCCAATGAGCAGTTCTTC.